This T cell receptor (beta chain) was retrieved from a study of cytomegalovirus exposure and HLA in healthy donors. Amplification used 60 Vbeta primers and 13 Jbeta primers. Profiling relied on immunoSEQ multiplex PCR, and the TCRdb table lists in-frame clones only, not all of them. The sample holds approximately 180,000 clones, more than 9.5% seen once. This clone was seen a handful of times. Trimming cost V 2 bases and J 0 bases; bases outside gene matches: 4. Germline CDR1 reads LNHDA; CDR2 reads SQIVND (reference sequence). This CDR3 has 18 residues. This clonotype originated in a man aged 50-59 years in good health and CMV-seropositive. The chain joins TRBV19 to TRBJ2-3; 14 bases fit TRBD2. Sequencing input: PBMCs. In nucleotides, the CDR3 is TGTGCCAGTAGTATACCGGGACTAGCGGGGGAAAGCACAGATACGCAGTATTTT. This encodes CASSIPGLAGESTDTQYF.